Below, one T cell receptor beta chain is given with its context. Germline is not matched at one junction end, which may reflect a read error. As for time point: patch test 3, about 24 weeks after DPC sensitization. The treatment: therapeutic diphenylcyclopropenone sensitization with weekly scalp DPC. In the library, unique molecular identifiers were attached to individual cDNA molecules. TCRdb re-derived calls from the RACE reads in MiXCR, one entry per CDR3 protein. Of over 55,000 distinct CDR3 sequences in the sample, 11% were seen once. Germline lookup yields CDR1 MDHEN and CDR2 SYDVKM. CDR3 size: 15 residues. This sample is part of a study of human T cells and chemical hapten exposure. Study in general: DPC at 2% was the sensitizing agent, placed on around 2 cm by around 2 cm of upper inner arm skin. Slight differences in pooled library volume were the main source of varying TCR yields across samples.

This receptor was identified in a woman in her forties or fifties with alopecia areata. Some clones in this sample may be carry-over from other donors' samples. The sample consisted of whole blood, taken in connection with sensitization to the hapten diphenylcyclopropenone (DPC). The chain has TRBV28 and TRBJ1-5, with TRBD1 matching over 12 bases. CDR3 coding DNA: TGTGCCAGCAGAAGGGACAGGGGGCGCAAACAGCCCCAGCATTTT. Protein: CASRRDRGRKQPQHF. The variable domain in full, completed from reference TRBV28 and TRBJ1-5, reads DVKVTQSSRYLVKRTGEKVFLECVQDMDHENMFWYRQDPGLGLRLIYFSYDVKMKEKGDIPEGYSVSREKKERFSLILESASTNQTSMYLCASRRDRGRKQPQHFGDGTRLSIL.